These 6 T cell receptor beta chains were all obtained from the same sample, sequenced in a study of blood T cells in healthy people across ages (dated by TCRdb to the mid-2010s). The library was obtained by 5' RACE. The run used an Illumina HiSeq 2500. A second PCR of 7 to 11 cycles was performed with a sample-barcoded 5' primer and a J-beta primer mix. In-frame beta chains were kept once TCRdb had trimmed the public reads at Q25 with fastp and called clones with MiXCR. CDR3 protein duplicates are merged, each entry listing the most common genes and DNA. The sample data list some 880,000 distinct CDR3 sequences, and under 40% of these were observed just once. Over 10% of the sample lies in the top ten. The sequencing input was blood. The source is a young man in good health.

In its sample, this clonotype was seen a few times. This sequence joins TRBV30 and TRBJ1-1; no firm D call. Germline assignment: CDR1 GTSNPN and CDR2 SVGIG (reference sequence). The CDR3 consists of 13 residues. V lost 1 base and J 1 base, leaving 7 bases between the germline ends. The CDR3 sequence is CAWSGGRNTEAFF. The CDR3 nucleotides read TGTGCCTGGAGTGGAGGGAGGAACACTGAAGCTTTCTTT.

The V and J genes are TRBV29-1 and TRBJ2-7; D is unresolved. V was clipped by 5 bases and J by 0 bases, with 11 bases between them. The CDR3 has 13 amino acids. Germline CDR1 SQVTM, CDR2 ANQGSEA. The CDR3 reads CSVPDTDSYEQYF. In DNA form, the CDR3 reads TGCAGCGTTCCTGACACAGACTCCTACGAGCAGTACTTC.

The chain couples TRBV6-5 to TRBJ1-2; perhaps TRBD1 as D (6 bases). V gave up 10 bases and J gave up 4 bases, with 19 bases separating them. Germline CDR1 MNHEY, CDR2 SVGAGI. This CDR3 is built from 14 residues. CDR3 protein: CANSNSQGVYGYTF. The CDR3 DNA reads as TGTGCCAACAGCAACTCACAGGGTGTCTATGGCTACACCTTC.

The J gene is TRBJ2-7, the V gene TRBV27, with D tentatively TRBD2 (5 bases). This CDR3 is built from 13 residues. CDR1 is MNHEY, CDR2 SMNVEV, per germline (reference sequence). Trimming removed 5 bases at V and 6 bases at J, with 14 bases between. The CDR3: CASSGVAGCEQYF. CDR3 DNA: TGTGCCAGCAGTGGGGTCGCGGGCTGCGAGCAGTACTTC.

This chain uses TRBV6-2 or TRBV6-3 with TRBJ2-5; 10 positions agree with TRBD1. The CDR3 contains 14 residues. Per the germline V gene, CDR1 is MNHEY and CDR2 is SVGEGT. V was clipped by 7 bases and J by 4 bases; unmatched bases: 6. The CDR3 spells CASKPGQGLETQYF. In DNA, the CDR3 is TGTGCCAGCAAGCCGGGACAGGGGTTAGAGACCCAGTACTTC.

This clonotype was seen only a few times. The gene calls are TRBV5-1 and TRBJ1-6; D is perhaps TRBD1 (5 bases). Looked up from germline, CDR1 is SGHRS and CDR2 is YFSETQ. The V and J ends lost 5 bases and 5 bases respectively, with 14 bases between them. The CDR3 extends over 15 amino acids. The CDR3 protein is CASRSQDIDNSPLHF. In DNA, the CDR3 is TGCGCCAGCAGATCACAGGACATCGATAATTCACCCCTCCACTTT.